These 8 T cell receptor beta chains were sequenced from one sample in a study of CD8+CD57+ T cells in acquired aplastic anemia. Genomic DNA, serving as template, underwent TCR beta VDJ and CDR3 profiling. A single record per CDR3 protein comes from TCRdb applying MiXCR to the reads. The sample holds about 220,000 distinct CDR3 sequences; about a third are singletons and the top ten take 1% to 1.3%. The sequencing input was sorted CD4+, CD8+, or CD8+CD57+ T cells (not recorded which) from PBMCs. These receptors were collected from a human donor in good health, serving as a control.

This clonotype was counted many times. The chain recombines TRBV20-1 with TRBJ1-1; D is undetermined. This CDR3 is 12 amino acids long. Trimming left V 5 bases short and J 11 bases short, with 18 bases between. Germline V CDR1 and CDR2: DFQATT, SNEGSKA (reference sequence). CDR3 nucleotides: TGCAGTGCTCCCAATGGGCGGGGAAAGGCTTTCTTT. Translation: CSAPNGRGKAFF.

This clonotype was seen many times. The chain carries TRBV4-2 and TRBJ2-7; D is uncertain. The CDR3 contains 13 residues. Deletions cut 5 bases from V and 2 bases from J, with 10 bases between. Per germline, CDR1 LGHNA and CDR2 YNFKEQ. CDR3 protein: CASSTTDAYEQYF. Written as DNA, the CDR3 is TGTGCCAGCAGCACAACGGACGCCTACGAGCAGTACTTC.

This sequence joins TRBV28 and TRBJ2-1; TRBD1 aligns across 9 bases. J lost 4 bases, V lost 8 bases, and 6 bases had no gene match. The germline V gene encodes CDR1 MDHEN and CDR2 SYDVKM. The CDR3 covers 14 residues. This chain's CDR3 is CASGGTGPYNEQFF. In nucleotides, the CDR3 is TGTGCCAGCGGTGGGACAGGGCCGTACAATGAGCAGTTCTTC. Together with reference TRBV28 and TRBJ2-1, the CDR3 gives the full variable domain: DVKVTQSSRYLVKRTGEKVFLECVQDMDHENMFWYRQDPGLGLRLIYFSYDVKMKEKGDIPEGYSVSREKKERFSLILESASTNQTSMYLCASGGTGPYNEQFFGPGTRLTVL.

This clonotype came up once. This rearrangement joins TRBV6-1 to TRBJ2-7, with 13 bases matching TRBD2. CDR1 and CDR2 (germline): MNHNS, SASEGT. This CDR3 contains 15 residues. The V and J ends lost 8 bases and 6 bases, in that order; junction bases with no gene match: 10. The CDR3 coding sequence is TGTGCCAGCGCCTACGGACTAGCGGGAGTTGGCGAGCAGTACTTC. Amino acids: CASAYGLAGVGEQYF.

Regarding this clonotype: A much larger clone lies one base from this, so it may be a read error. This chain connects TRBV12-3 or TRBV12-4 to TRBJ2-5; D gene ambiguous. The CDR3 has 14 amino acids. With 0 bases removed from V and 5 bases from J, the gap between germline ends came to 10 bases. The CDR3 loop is CASSLAGSVETQYF. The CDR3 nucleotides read TGTGCCAGCAGTTTAGCGGGTAGTGTTGAGACCCAGTACTTC.

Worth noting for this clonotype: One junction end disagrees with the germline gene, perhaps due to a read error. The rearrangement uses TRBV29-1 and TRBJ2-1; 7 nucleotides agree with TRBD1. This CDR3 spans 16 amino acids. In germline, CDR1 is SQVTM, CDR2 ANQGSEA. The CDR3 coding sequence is TGCAGCATTGACGGGGCCACAGGGGTTACCTACAATGAGCAGTTCTTC. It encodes CSIDGATGVTYNEQFF.

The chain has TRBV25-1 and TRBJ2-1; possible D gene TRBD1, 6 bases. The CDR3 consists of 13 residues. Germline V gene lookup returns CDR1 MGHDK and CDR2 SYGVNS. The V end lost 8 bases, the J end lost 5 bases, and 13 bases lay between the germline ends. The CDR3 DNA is TGTGCCAGCTCATCAGGACAGAACAATGAGCAGTTCTTC. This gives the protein CASSSGQNNEQFF.

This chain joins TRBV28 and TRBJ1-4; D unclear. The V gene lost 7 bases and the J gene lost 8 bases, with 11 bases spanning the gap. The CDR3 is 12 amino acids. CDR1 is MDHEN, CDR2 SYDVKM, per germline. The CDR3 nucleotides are TGTGCCAGCAACCGTGCGGGGGAAAAACTGTTTTTT. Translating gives CASNRAGEKLFF.